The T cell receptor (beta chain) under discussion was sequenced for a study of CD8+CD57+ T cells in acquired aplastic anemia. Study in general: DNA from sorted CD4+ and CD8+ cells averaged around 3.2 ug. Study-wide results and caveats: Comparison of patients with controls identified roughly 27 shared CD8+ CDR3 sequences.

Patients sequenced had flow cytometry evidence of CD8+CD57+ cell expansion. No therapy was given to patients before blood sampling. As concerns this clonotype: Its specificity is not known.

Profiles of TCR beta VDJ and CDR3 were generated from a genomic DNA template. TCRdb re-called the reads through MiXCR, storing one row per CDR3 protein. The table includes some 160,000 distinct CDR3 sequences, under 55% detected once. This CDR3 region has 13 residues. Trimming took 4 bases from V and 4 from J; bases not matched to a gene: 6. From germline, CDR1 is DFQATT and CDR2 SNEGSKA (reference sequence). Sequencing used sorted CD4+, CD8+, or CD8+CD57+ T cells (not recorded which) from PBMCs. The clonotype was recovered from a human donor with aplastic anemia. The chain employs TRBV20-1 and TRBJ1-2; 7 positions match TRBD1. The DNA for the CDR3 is TGCAGTGCTAACAGGGGCGTCTCCTATGGCTACACCTTC. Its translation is CSANRGVSYGYTF.